These 21 T cell receptor beta chains originate from one sample sequenced in a study of CXCR3-negative and CXCR3-positive naive CD8 T cells. The TRB libraries of cDNA were built by UMI-labeled 5' RACE. TCRdb processed the 5' RACE reads again and assigns one entry to each CDR3 protein, with no DNA. The sample table includes some 130,000 distinct CDR3 sequences. The sequencing sample was made of naive CXCR3- CD8+ T cells from blood. The subset denotes: CD45RO-CCR7+CD27+CD95- naive CD8+ T cells lacking CXCR3 (TNR3-). Receptor source: a human donor in good health. Some clones in this sample may be carry-over from other donors' samples.

V is TRBV4-2 and J is TRBJ2-7. The germline V gene has CDR1 LGHNA and CDR2 YNFKEQ. The CDR3 has 15 amino acids. The CDR3 loop is CASSQGEGSSYEQYF.

The chain recombines TRBV5-1 with TRBJ2-7; absent DNA, TCRdb's TRBD2 call cannot be checked. Germline lookup yields CDR1 SGHRS and CDR2 YFSETQ. The CDR3 is made up of 17 amino acids. The CDR3: CASSFASTREFSYEQYF.

The gene calls are TRBV6-5 and TRBJ2-2; the D call of TRBD1 rests on TCRdb alone, since no DNA is present to check it. The germline V gene encodes CDR1 MNHEY and CDR2 SVGAGI. The CDR3 covers 18 residues. CDR3: CASSYSDRGRVATGELFF.

This chain joins TRBV12-3 or TRBV12-4 and TRBJ1-1. The CDR3 consists of 14 residues. The CDR3 spells CASSFTGRNTEAFF.

The chain employs TRBV28 and TRBJ2-5; TCRdb returns TRBD2, unconfirmable since there is no DNA. The CDR3 has 13 amino acids. Germline loops: CDR1 MDHEN, CDR2 SYDVKM. CDR3 region: CASTFREGETQYF.

The CDR3 protein is CASRRQGLNSPLHF. This chain joins TRBV7-6 and TRBJ1-6; TCRdb's assignment of TRBD1 cannot be checked, as there is no DNA. Germline CDR1 reads SGHVS; CDR2 reads FNYEAQ. CDR3 length: 14 amino acids.

This chain uses TRBV7-9 with TRBJ2-3. The CDR3 sequence is 12 residues long. Germline CDR1 reads SEHNR; CDR2 reads FQNEAQ (reference sequence). This CDR3 is CASSLDTDTQYF.

The V and J genes are TRBV7-2 and TRBJ2-7; TCRdb's D gene call, TRBD1, goes unchecked for lack of DNA. The germline CDR1 and CDR2 sequences are SGHTA and FQGNSA. This CDR3 has 16 residues. CDR3 protein: CASSDLTVSARDEQYF.

The rearrangement joins TRBV28 to TRBJ2-5; TCRdb lists TRBD1, though no DNA is available to test this call. The germline V gene has CDR1 MDHEN and CDR2 SYDVKM. This CDR3 comprises 15 residues. CDR3 residues: CASKSPGTGRETQYF.

The CDR3 region is CASSSGGPPSYEQYF. The V gene is TRBV5-1, the J gene TRBJ2-7; TCRdb indicates TRBD2, and absent DNA this call remains unverified. Germline V gene sequence: CDR1 SGHRS, CDR2 YFSETQ. The length of the CDR3 is 15 residues.

CDR3 amino acids: CASSSGDGRTKNEQFF. The chain has TRBV7-9 and TRBJ2-1; TCRdb's D call of TRBD2 is untestable without DNA. This CDR3 has 16 residues. Germline loops: CDR1 SEHNR, CDR2 FQNEAQ (reference sequence).

The CDR3 region is CSVEGQGFDTF. The chain employs TRBV29-1 and TRBJ1-2. This CDR3 has 11 amino acids. Germline CDR1 SQVTM, CDR2 ANQGSEA.

The chain employs TRBV15 and TRBJ2-7; TCRdb selects TRBD1, and the lack of DNA leaves this call unchecked. The CDR3 runs 19 residues. Per the germline V gene, CDR1 is LNHNV and CDR2 is YYDKDF (reference sequence). The CDR3 protein is CATSSQDRHDTWGYYEQYF.

The V and J genes are TRBV6-1 and TRBJ2-7; TCRdb's D call, TRBD2, is unchecked because there is no DNA. CDR1 and CDR2 from the germline V gene are MNHNS and SASEGT. This CDR3 comprises 15 residues. CDR3 region: CASSEEEGGRYEQYF.

This chain connects TRBV12-3 or TRBV12-4 to TRBJ2-3; TCRdb lists TRBD1, though no DNA is available to test this call. The CDR3 totals 14 residues. The CDR3 loop reads CASIPGPRTDTQYF.

V usage is TRBV6-2 or TRBV6-3 and J usage is TRBJ1-5; TCRdb lists TRBD1, though no DNA is available to test this call. In germline, CDR1 is MNHEY, CDR2 SVGEGT. The CDR3 extends over 21 amino acids. The CDR3: CASSYDEQAAPAHSGNQPQHF.

This clonotype shows up as medium-sized by frequency. V is TRBV10-1 and J is TRBJ2-3; TCRdb's assignment of TRBD2 cannot be checked, as there is no DNA. This CDR3 is 15 amino acids long. Per the germline V gene, CDR1 is WNHNN and CDR2 is SYGVQD (reference sequence). CDR3 sequence: CASSESPRLTDTQYF.

The genes are TRBV14 and TRBJ2-4; the TRBD2 assignment by TCRdb is unverifiable without DNA. The germline CDR1 and CDR2 sequences are SGHDN and FVKESK. This CDR3 is built from 16 residues. CDR3 region: CASSRTSGVAKNIQYF.

This CDR3 reads CASSLPTDTTQPQHF. The genes are TRBV6-2 or TRBV6-3 and TRBJ1-5. Per the germline V gene, CDR1 is MNHEY and CDR2 is SVGEGT. The CDR3 has 15 residues.

V gene TRBV27 combines with J gene TRBJ2-3; the D gene TCRdb calls, TRBD1, cannot be checked with no DNA. The germline V gene has CDR1 MNHEY and CDR2 SMNVEV (reference sequence). This CDR3 is built from 16 residues. CDR3 sequence: CASSPRYTEITDTQYF.

The rearrangement joins TRBV7-9 to TRBJ2-7; TCRdb returns TRBD2, unconfirmable since there is no DNA. The V gene's germline CDR1 is SEHNR and CDR2 FQNEAQ (reference sequence). The CDR3 loop spans 16 amino acids. The CDR3 is CASSLVPSGSAGEQYF.